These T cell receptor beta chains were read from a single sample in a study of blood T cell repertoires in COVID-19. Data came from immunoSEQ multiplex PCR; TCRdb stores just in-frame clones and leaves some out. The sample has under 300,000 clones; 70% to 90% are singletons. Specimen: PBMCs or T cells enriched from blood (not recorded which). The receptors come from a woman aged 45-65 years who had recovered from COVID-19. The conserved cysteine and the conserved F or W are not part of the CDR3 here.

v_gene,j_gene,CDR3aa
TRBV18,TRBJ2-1,ASSPRLAGHNEQF
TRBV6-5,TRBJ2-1,ASSQSGVRVDEQF
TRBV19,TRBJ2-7,ASSRGTQAYEQY
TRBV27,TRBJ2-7,ASMSAYEQY
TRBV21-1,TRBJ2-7,ASSKRLGRQDSYEQY
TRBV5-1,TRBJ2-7,ASSLGGSSYEQY
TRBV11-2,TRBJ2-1,ASRAGAGGGYNEQF
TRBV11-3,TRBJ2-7,ASSLYGAGGNYEQY
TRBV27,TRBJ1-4,ASSSLQTGTNEKLF
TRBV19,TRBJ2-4,ASTSRLAGGPGAKNIQY
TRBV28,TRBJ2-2,ASSRLAGNTGELF
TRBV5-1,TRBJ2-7,ASSPRGRGSSSYEQY
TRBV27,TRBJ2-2,ASNLAFSSTGELF
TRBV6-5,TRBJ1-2,ASSRGTDGYT
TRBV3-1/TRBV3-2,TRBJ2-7,ASSQVRLSSYEQY
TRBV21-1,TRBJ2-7,ASSKDSGQGWEQY